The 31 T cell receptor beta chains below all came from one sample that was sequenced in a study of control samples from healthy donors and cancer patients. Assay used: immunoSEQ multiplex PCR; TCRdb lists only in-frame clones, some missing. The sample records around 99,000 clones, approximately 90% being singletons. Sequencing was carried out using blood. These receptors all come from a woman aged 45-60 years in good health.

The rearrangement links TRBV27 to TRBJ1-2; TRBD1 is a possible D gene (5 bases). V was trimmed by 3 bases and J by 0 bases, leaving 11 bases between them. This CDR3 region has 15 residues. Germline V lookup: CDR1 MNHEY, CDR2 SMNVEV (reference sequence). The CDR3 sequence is CASSFVGGANYGYTF. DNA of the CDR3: TGTGCCAGCAGTTTTGTGGGGGGGGCTAACTATGGCTACACCTTC.

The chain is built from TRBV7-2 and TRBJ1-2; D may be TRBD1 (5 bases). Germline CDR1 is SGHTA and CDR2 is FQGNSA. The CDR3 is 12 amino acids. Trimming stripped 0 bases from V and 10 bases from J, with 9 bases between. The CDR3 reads CASSLAGGAYTF. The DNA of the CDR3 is TGTGCCAGCAGCTTAGCGGGCGGGGCCTACACCTTC.

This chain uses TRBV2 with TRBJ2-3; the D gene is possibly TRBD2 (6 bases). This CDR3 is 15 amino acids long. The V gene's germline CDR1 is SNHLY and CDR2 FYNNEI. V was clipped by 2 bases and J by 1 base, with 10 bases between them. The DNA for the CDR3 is TGTGCCAGCAGTGAATGGAGGGGTGGCACAGATACGCAGTATTTT. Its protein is CASSEWRGGTDTQYF.

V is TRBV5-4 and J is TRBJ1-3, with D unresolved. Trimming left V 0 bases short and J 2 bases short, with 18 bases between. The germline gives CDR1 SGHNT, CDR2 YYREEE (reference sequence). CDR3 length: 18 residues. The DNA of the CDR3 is TGTGCCAGCAGCTTGGCCAGTGGTAGAGTCTTACCTGGAAACACCATATATTTT. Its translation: CASSLASGRVLPGNTIYF.

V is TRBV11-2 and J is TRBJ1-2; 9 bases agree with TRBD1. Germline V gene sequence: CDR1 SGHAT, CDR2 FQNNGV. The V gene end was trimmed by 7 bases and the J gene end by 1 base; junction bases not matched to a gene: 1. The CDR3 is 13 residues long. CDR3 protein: CASNRGHNYGYTF. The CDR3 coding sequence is TGTGCCAGCAACAGGGGGCATAACTATGGCTACACCTTC.

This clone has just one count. The DNA for the CDR3 is TGTGCCAGCAGCTTAGATTCCGGGGGCCACTTAGATACGCAGTATTTT. Translation gives CASSLDSGGHLDTQYF. The chain joins TRBV11-2 to TRBJ2-3; D may match TRBD1 or TRBD2 (6 bases each). CDR3 size: 16 residues. Germline loops: CDR1 SGHAT, CDR2 FQNNGV. Trimming left V 0 bases short and J 5 bases short, with 15 bases between.

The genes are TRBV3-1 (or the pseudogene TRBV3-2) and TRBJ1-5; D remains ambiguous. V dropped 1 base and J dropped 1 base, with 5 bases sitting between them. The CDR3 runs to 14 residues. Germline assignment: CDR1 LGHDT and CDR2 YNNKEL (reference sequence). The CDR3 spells CASSQAASNQPQHF. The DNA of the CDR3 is TGTGCCAGCAGCCAAGCCGCCAGCAATCAGCCCCAGCATTTT.

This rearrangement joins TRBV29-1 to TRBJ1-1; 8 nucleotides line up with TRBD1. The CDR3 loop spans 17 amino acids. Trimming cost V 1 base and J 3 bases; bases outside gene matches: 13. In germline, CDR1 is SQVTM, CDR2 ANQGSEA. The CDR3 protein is CSVEALTGALLDTEAFF. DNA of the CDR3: TGCAGCGTTGAAGCCCTGACAGGGGCGCTCTTGGACACTGAAGCTTTCTTT.

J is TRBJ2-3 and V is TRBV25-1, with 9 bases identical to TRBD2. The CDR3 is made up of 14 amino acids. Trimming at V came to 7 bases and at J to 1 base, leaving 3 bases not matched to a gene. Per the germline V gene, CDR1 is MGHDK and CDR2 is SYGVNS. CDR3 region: CASTSSGGTDTQYF. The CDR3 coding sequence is TGTGCCAGCACCTCTAGCGGGGGCACAGATACGCAGTATTTT. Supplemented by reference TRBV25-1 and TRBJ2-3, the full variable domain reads EADIYQTPRYLVIGTGKKITLECSQTMGHDKMYWYQQDPGMELHLIHYSYGVNSTEKGDLSSESTVSRIRTEHFPLTLESARPSHTSQYLCASTSSGGTDTQYFGPGTRLTVL.

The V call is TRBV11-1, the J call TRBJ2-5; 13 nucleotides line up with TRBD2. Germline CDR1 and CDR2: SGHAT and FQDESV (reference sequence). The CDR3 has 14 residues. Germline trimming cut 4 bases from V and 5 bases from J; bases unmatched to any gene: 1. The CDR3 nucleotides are TGTGCCAGCAGCTCGGGACTAGCGGGGGAGACCCAGTACTTC. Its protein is CASSSGLAGETQYF.

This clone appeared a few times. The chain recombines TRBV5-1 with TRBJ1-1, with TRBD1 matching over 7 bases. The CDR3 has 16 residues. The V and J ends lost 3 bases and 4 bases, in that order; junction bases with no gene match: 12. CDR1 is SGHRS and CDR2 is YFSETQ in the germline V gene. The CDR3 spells CASSWPQGSVVTEAFF. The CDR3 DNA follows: TGCGCCAGCAGCTGGCCACAGGGGAGCGTCGTCACTGAAGCTTTCTTT.

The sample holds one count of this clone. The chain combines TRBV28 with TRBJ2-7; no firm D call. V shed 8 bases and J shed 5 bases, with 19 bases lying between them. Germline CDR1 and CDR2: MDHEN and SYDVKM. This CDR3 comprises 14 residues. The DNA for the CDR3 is TGTGCCAGCGCTGGTCCTGGGTATCGCCACGAGCAGTACTTC. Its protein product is CASAGPGYRHEQYF.

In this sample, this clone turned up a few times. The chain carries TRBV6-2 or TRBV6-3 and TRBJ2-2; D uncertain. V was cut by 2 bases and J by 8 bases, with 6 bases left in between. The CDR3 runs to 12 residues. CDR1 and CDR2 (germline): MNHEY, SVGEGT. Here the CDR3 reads CASSYMAGELFF. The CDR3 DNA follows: TGTGCCAGCAGTTACATGGCTGGGGAGCTGTTTTTT.

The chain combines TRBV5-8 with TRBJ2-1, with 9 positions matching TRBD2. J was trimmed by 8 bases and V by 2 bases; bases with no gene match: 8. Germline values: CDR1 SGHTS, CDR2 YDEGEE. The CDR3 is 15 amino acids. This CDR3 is CASSFGGGAGDEQFF. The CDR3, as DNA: TGTGCCAGCAGCTTTGGCGGGGGGGCGGGCGATGAGCAGTTCTTC.

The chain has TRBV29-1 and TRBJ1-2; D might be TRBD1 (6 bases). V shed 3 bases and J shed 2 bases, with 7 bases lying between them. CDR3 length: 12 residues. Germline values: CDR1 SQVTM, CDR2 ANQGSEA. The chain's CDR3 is CSVDRGNYGYTF. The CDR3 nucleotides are TGCAGCGTTGATAGGGGGAACTATGGCTACACCTTC.

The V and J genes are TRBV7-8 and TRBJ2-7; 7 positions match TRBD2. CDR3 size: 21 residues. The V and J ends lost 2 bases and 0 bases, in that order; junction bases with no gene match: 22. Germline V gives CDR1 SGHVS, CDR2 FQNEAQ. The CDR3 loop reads CASSLRSVGTVQAGNSYEQYV. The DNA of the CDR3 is TGTGCCAGCAGCTTAAGGTCGGTCGGGACGGTCCAAGCGGGGAACTCCTACGAGCAGTACGTC.

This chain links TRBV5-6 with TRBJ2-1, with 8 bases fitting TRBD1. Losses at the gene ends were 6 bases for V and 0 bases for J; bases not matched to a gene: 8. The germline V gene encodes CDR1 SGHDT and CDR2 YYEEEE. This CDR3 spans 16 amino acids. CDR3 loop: CASTYLGTGSYNEQFF. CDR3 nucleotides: TGTGCCAGCACCTACCTTGGGACAGGCTCCTACAATGAGCAGTTCTTC.

As DNA, the CDR3 is TGTGCCAGCAGCTTGGGACAGGGGCCGTTCGAGCAGTACTTC. It encodes CASSLGQGPFEQYF. The chain joins TRBV7-9 to TRBJ2-7, with TRBD1 identical over 10 bases. From germline, CDR1 is SEHNR and CDR2 FQNEAQ (reference sequence). V dropped 3 bases and J dropped 6; count of bases not matched to a gene: 5. The CDR3 has 14 amino acids.

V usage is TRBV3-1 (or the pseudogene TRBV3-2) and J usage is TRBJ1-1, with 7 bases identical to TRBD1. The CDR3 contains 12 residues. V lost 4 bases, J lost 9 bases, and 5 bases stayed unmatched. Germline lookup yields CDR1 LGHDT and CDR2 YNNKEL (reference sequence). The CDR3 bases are TGTGCCAGCAGCCCAATGGGACAGAAAGCTTTCTTT. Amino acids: CASSPMGQKAFF.

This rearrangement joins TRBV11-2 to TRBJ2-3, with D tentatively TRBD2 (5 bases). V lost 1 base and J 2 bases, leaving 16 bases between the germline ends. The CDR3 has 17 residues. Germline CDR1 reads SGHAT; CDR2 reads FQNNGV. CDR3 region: CASSLVSSGSPTDTQYF. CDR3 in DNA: TGTGCCAGCAGCTTAGTAAGCTCGGGGAGCCCCACAGATACGCAGTATTTT.

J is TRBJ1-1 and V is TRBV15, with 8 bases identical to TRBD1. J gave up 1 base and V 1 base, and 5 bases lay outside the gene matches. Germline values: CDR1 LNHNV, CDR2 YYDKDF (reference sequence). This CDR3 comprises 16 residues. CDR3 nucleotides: TGTGCCACCAGCAGAGCACCCGGGACAGGGAACACTGAAGCTTTCTTT. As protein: CATSRAPGTGNTEAFF. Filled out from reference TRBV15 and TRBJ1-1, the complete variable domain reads DAMVIQNPRYQVTQFGKPVTLSCSQTLNHNVMYWYQQKSSQAPKLLFHYYDKDFNNEADTPDNFQSRRPNTSFCFLDIRSPGLGDTAMYLCATSRAPGTGNTEAFFGQGTRLTVV.

CDR3 DNA: TGTGCCAGCAGGCCAGACCGGGGTAGGAATGAGCAGTTCTTC. It encodes CASRPDRGRNEQFF. The chain uses TRBV7-2 and TRBJ2-1, with TRBD2 as a possible D gene (5 bases). Germline CDR1 SGHTA, CDR2 FQGNSA. The V end was cut by 6 bases, the J end by 7 bases, with 16 bases between. This CDR3 has 14 residues.

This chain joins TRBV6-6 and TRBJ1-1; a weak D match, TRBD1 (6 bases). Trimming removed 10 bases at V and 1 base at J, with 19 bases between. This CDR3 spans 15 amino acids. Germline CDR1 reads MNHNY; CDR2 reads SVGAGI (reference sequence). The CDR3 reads CATSYQGRPNTEAFF. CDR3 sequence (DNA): TGTGCCACGTCCTACCAGGGGAGACCGAACACTGAAGCTTTCTTT.

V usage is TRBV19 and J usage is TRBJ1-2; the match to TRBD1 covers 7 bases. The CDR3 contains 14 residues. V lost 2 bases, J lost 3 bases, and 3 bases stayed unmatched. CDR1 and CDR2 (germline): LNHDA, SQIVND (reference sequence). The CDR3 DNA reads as TGTGCCAGTAGTATAAGGGACAGCTACTATGGCTACACCTTC. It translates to CASSIRDSYYGYTF.

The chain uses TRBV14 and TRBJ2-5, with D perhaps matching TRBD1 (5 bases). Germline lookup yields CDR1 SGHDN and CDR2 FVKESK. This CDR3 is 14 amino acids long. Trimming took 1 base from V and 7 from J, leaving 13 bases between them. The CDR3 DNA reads TGTGCCAGCAGCCAAGGACAGACCTGGGGGACCCAGTACTTC. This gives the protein CASSQGQTWGTQYF.

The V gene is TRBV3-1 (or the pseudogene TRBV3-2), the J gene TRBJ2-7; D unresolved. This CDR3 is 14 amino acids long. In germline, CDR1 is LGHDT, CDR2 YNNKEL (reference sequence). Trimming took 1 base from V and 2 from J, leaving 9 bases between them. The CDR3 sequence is CASSQAPLTYEQYF. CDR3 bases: TGTGCCAGCAGCCAAGCGCCACTGACCTACGAGCAGTACTTC.

CDR3 amino acids: CASSEQSSYNEQFF. The CDR3 nucleotides read TGTGCCAGCAGCGAGCAGAGCTCCTACAATGAGCAGTTCTTC. This chain connects TRBV9 to TRBJ2-1; D not resolved. V lost 3 bases and J 0 bases, leaving 7 bases between the germline ends. CDR1 SGDLS and CDR2 YYNGEE come from the germline V gene. The CDR3 is 14 residues long. The full variable domain, completed using reference TRBV9 and TRBJ2-1, is DSGVTQTPKHLITATGQRVTLRCSPRSGDLSVYWYQQSLDQGLQFLIQYYNGEERAKGNILERFSAQQFPDLHSELNLSSLELGDSALYFCASSEQSSYNEQFFGPGTRLTVL.

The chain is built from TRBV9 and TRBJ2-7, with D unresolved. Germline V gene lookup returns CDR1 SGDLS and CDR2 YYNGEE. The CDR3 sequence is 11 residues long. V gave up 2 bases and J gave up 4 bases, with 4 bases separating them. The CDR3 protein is CASSVRYEQYF. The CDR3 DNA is TGTGCCAGCAGCGTCAGGTACGAGCAGTACTTC.

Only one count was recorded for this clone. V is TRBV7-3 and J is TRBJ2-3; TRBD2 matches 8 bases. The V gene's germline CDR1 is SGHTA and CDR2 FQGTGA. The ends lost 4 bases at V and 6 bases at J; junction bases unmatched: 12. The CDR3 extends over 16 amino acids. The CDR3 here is CASSSRGAGVGDTQYF. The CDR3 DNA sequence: TGTGCCAGCAGCTCCCGTGGAGCGGGAGTGGGGGATACGCAGTATTTT.

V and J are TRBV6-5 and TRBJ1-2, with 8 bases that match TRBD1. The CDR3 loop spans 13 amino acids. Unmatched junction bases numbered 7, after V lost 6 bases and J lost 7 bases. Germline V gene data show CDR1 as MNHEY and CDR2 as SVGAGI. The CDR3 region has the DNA TGTGCCAGCAGCTTCGACAGGGGCAGTGGCTACACCTTC. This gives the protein CASSFDRGSGYTF.

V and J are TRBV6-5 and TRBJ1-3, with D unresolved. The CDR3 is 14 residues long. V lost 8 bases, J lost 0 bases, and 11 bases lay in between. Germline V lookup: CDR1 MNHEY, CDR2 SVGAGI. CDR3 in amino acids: CASQRQFSGNTIYF. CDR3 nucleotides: TGTGCCAGCCAGAGGCAGTTCTCTGGAAACACCATATATTTT.